The rows below give T cell receptor beta chains drawn from one sample of a study of blood T cell repertoires in COVID-19. The protocol was immunoSEQ multiplex PCR, while the TCRdb copy is restricted to in-frame clones and leaves out a portion. The sample has about 190,000 clones; around 85% are singletons. What was sequenced was peripheral blood. The origin of the receptors is a man under 40 with acute or convalescent COVID-19. The CDR3 runs from the conserved cysteine through the conserved F or W. A D gene is named only where the DNA matches it firmly. Not every row has a clone size; where given, it reads once, few, many or a size class.

13	.	TRBV6-5	TRBJ1-5	.	TGTGCCAGCAGTTACGGGGGCCGCCAGCCCCAGCATTTT	CASSYGGRQPQHF
14	.	TRBV5-1	TRBJ2-1	.	TGCGCCAGCAGCGCTAGGAGCTCCTACAATGAGCAGTTCTTC	CASSARSSYNEQFF
12	.	TRBV28	TRBJ1-1	.	TGTGCCAGCACCGAACAGGGTGCTGAAGCTTTCTTT	CASTEQGAEAFF
15	.	TRBV3-1/TRBV3-2	TRBJ2-4	.	TGTGCCAGCAGCCAAGGTGAGGTAGCCAAAAACATTCAGTACTTC	CASSQGEVAKNIQYF
15	.	TRBV4-2	TRBJ1-2	.	TGTGCCAGCAGCCGAGGGGGAGGGATTAACTATGGCTACACCTTC	CASSRGGGINYGYTF
13	.	TRBV15	TRBJ1-2	.	TGTGCCACCAGCAGAGATGGCCGTTATGGCTACACCTTC	CATSRDGRYGYTF
14	.	TRBV28	TRBJ1-1	.	TGTGCCAGCAGTGGGCCGGGGGGGAGCACTGAAGCTTTCTTT	CASSGPGGSTEAFF
11	.	TRBV6-5	TRBJ1-1	.	TGTGCCAGCAGTCAGTTTTTGGAAGCTTTCTTT	CASSQFLEAFF
15	.	TRBV5-4	TRBJ2-7	.	TGTGCCAGCAGCTTGGCCATGGCGGTCCCCTACGAGCAGTACTTC	CASSLAMAVPYEQYF
15	.	TRBV6-1	TRBJ2-5	TRBD2	TGTGCCAGCAGTGAATTCAGCGGGGGCCCCGAGGCCCAGTACTTC	CASSEFSGGPEAQYF
15	.	TRBV9	TRBJ1-2	.	TGTGCCAGCAGCCGGGGGGGCAGCTACAGCTATGGCTACACCTTC	CASSRGGSYSYGYTF
14	.	TRBV20-1	TRBJ2-3	TRBD2	TGCAGTGCTAGTCCAACTAGCGGGAGACATACGCAGTATTTT	CSASPTSGRHTQYF
16	.	TRBV7-6	TRBJ2-1	TRBD2	TGTGCCAGCAGCCAGACTAGCGGGGGGGCCGTGGATGAGCAGTTCTTC	CASSQTSGGAVDEQFF
16	few	TRBV19	TRBJ2-5	TRBD2	TGTGCCAGAGGACTAGCGGGGGCCTACAACCAAGAGACCCAGTACTTC	CARGLAGAYNQETQYF
14	.	TRBV29-1	TRBJ1-4	TRBD1	TGCAGCGTTGCTATACAGGGGCTAACGGAAAAACTGTTTTTT	CSVAIQGLTEKLFF
16	.	TRBV4-1	TRBJ1-4	.	TGCGCCAGCAGTCTTGACAGAGACCCAACTAATGAAAAACTGTTTTTT	CASSLDRDPTNEKLFF
14	.	TRBV6-5	TRBJ1-5	.	TGTGCCAGCAGTTACTCGAAGGCCGACATGCCCCAGCATTTT	CASSYSKADMPQHF
15	.	TRBV19	TRBJ2-7	TRBD1	TGTGCCAGTAGCGGAGGGACAGGGAGGACCTACGAGCAGTACTTC	CASSGGTGRTYEQYF
14	.	TRBV6-6	TRBJ1-6	TRBD1	TGTGCCAGCTTGGACAGGGGGGGAAATTCACCCCTCCACTTT	CASLDRGGNSPLHF
15	.	TRBV28	TRBJ2-7	TRBD1	TGTGCCAGCAGTGAAGGGTACAGGGGGCCCTACGAGCAGTACTTC	CASSEGYRGPYEQYF
16	.	TRBV18	TRBJ1-1	.	TGTGCCAGCTCGGCGTTCGGGAGGGGAGTGCTCGCTGAAGCTTTCTTT	CASSAFGRGVLAEAFF
15	.	TRBV28	TRBJ1-1	TRBD1	TGTGCCAGCAGTCCCCGGACAGGGGTGGTCACTGAAGCTTTCTTT	CASSPRTGVVTEAFF